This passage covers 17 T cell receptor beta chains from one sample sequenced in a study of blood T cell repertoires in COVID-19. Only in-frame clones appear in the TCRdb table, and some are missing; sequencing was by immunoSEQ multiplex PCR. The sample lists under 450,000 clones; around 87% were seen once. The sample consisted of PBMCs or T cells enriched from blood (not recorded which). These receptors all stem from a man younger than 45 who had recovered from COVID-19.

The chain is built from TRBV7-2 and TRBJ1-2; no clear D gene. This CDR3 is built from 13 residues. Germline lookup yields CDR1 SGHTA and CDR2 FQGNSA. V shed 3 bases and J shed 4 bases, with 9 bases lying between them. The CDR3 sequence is CASSFEASYGYTF. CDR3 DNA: TGTGCCAGCAGCTTCGAGGCTAGCTATGGCTACACCTTC.

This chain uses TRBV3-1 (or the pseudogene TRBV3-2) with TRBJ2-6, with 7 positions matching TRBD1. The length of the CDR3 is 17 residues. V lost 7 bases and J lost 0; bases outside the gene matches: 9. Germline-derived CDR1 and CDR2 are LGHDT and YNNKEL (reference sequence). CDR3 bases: TGTGCCAGCATCCGGACGACAGGGTTCTCTGGGGCCAACGTCCTGACTTTC. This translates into CASIRTTGFSGANVLTF.

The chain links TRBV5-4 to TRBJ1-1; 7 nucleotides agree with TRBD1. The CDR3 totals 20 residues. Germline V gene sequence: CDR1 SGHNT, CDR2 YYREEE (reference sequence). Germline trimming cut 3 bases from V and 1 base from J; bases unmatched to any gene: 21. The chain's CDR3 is CASSWRGIRDRDKWNTEAFF. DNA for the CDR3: TGTGCCAGCAGCTGGAGGGGAATCCGGGACAGAGACAAGTGGAACACTGAAGCTTTCTTT.

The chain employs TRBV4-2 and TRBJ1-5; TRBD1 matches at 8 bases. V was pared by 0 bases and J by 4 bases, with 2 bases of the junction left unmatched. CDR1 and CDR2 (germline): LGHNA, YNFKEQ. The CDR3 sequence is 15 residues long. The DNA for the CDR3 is TGTGCCAGCAGCCAAGATTGGACAGGGAATCAGCCCCAGCATTTT. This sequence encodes CASSQDWTGNQPQHF.

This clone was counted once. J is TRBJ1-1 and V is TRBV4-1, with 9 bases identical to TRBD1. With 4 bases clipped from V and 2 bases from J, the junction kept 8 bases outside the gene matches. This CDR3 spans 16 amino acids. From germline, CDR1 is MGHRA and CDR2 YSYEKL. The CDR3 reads CASSLPRTGANTEAFF. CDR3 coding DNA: TGCGCCAGCAGCCTACCGCGGACAGGGGCAAACACTGAAGCTTTCTTT.

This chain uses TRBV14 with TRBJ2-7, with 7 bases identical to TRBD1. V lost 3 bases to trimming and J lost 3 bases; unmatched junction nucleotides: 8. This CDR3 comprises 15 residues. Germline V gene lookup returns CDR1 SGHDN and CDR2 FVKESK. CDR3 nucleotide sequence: TGTGCCAGCAGCCATGCAGGGGGTTCCTTCTACGAGCAGTACTTC. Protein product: CASSHAGGSFYEQYF.

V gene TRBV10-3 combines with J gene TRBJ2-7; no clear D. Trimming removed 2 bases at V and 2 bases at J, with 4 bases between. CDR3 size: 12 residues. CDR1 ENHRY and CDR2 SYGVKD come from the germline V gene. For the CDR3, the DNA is TGTGCCATCAGTGAGCACACCTACGAGCAGTACTTC. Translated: CAISEHTYEQYF.

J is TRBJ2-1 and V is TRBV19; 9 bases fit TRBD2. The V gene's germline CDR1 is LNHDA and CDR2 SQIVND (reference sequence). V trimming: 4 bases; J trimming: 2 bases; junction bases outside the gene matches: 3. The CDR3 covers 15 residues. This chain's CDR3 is CASSTERGAYNEQFF. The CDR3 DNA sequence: TGTGCCAGTAGTACCGAGCGGGGGGCCTACAATGAGCAGTTCTTC.

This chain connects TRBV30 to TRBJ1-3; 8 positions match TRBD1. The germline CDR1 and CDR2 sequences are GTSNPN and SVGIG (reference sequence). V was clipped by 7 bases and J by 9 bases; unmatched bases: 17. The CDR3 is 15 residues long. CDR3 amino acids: CAFSLGTGARGTIYF. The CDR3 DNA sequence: TGTGCCTTTTCCCTAGGGACAGGTGCTCGGGGCACCATATATTTT.

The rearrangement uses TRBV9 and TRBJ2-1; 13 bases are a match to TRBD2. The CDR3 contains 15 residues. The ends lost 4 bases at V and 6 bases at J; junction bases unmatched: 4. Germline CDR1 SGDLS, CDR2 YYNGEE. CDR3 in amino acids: CASSPRTSGGNEQFF. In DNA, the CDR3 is TGTGCCAGCAGCCCCCGGACTAGCGGGGGCAATGAGCAGTTCTTC.

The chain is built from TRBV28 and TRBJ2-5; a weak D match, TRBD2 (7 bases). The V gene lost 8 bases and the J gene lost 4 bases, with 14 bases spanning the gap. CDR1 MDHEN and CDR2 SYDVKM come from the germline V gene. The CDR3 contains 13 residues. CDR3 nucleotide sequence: TGTGCCAGCGTGGGGGGGCTTAGAGAGACCCAGTACTTC. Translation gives CASVGGLRETQYF.

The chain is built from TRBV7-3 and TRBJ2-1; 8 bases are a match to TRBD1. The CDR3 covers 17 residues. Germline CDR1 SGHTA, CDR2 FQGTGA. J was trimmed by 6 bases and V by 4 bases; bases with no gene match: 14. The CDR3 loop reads CASSSFTGSGQGNEQFF. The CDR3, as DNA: TGTGCCAGCAGCTCCTTTACGGGAAGTGGACAGGGCAATGAGCAGTTCTTC.

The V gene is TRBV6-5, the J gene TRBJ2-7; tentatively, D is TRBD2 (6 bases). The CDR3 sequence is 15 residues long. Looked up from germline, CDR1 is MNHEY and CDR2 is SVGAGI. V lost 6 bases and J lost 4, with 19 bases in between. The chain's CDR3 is CASSRTPGASYEQYF. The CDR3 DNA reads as TGTGCCAGCAGCCGTACCCCGGGAGCGTCTTACGAGCAGTACTTC.

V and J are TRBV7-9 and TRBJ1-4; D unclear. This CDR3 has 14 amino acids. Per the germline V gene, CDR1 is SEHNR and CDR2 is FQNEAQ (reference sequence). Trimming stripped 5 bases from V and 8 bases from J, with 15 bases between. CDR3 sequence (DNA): TGTGCCAGCAGCCCGCTGTCTCGCGAGGAAAAACTGTTTTTT. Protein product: CASSPLSREEKLFF. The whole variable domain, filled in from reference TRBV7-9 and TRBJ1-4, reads DTGVSQNPRHKITKRGQNVTFRCDPISEHNRLYWYRQTLGQGPEFLTYFQNEAQLEKSRLLSDRFSAERPKGSFSTLEIQRTEQGDSAMYLCASSPLSREEKLFFGSGTQLSVL.

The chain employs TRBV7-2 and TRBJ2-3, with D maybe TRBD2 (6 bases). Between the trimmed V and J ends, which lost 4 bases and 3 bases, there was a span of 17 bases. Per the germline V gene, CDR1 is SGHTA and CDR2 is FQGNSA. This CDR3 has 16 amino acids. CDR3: CASSSNQPGGTDTQYF. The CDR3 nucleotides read TGTGCCAGCAGCTCCAACCAACCTGGGGGGACAGATACGCAGTATTTT.

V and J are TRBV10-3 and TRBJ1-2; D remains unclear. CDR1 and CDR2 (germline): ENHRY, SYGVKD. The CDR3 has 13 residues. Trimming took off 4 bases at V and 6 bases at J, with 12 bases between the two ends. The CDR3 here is CAISASPGNGYTF. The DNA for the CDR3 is TGTGCCATCAGTGCGAGTCCCGGGAATGGCTACACCTTC.

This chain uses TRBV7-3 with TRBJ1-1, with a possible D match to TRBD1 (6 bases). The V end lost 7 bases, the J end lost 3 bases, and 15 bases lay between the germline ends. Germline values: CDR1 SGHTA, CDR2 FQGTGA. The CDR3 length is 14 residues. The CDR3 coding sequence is TGTGCCAGCATAGGGGAGGGGGTAGACACTGAAGCTTTCTTT. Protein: CASIGEGVDTEAFF.